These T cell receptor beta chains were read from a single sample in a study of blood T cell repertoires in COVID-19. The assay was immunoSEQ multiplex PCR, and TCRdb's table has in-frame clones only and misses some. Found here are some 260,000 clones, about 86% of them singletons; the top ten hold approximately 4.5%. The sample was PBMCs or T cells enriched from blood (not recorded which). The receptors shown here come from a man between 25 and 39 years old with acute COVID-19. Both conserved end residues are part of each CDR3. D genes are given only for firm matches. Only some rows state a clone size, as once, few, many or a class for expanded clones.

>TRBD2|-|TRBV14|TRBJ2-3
CASSHPSGGTQYF
TGTGCCAGCAGCCACCCTAGCGGGGGGACGCAGTATTTT
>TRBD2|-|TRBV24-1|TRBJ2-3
CATSDSAGLTDTQYF
TGTGCCACCAGTGATTCGGCGGGACTAACAGATACGCAGTATTTT
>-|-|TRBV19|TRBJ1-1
CASSILRGGTEAFF
TGTGCCAGTAGTATACTTCGAGGTGGCACTGAAGCTTTCTTT
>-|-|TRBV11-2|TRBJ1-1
CASSFQLTGNTEAFF
TGTGCCAGCAGCTTCCAGTTGACAGGGAACACTGAAGCTTTCTTT
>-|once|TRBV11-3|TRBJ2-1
CATTWAPSYNEQFF
TGTGCCACCACTTGGGCCCCCTCCTACAATGAGCAGTTCTTC
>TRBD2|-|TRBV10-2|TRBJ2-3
CASSAREVGTDTQYF
TGCGCCAGCAGTGCCCGGGAGGTTGGCACAGATACGCAGTATTTT
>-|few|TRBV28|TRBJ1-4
CASKGADPEKLFF
TGTGCCAGCAAAGGGGCGGATCCGGAAAAACTGTTTTTT
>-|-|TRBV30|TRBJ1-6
CAWGGTGNSPLHF
TGTGCCTGGGGGGGGACCGGGAATTCACCCCTCCACTTT
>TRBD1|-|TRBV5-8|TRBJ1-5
CASRPDRGNQPQHF
TGTGCCAGCAGACCGGACAGGGGGAATCAGCCCCAGCATTTT
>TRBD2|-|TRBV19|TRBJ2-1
CASGTSGRSYNEQFF
TGTGCCAGCGGGACTAGCGGGAGGTCCTACAATGAGCAGTTCTTC
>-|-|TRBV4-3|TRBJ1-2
CASSQSTEPTIGYTF
TGCGCCAGCAGCCAATCTACGGAGCCTACTATAGGCTACACCTTC
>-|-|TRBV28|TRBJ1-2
CATRGGLYGYTF
TGTGCCACAAGGGGAGGGCTCTATGGCTACACCTTC
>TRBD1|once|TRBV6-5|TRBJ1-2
CASRIGTGYNYGYTF
TGTGCCAGCAGAATCGGGACAGGGTACAACTATGGCTACACCTTC
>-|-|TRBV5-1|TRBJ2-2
CASSFPGTTNTGELFF
TGCGCCAGCAGCTTCCCCGGGACAACGAACACCGGGGAGCTGTTTTTT
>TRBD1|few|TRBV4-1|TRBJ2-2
CASSPLGQGFTGELFF
TGCGCCAGCAGCCCCTTAGGACAGGGATTTACCGGGGAGCTGTTTTTT
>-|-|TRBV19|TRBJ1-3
CASSPGIGNTIYF
TGTGCCAGTAGTCCAGGGATCGGAAACACCATATATTTT
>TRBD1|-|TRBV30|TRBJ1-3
CARQQGNENTIYF
TGTGCCAGACAACAGGGGAACGAAAACACCATATATTTT
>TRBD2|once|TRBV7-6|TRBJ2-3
CASSLTSGLTDTQYF
TGTGCCAGCAGTCTAACTAGCGGGCTCACAGATACGCAGTATTTT